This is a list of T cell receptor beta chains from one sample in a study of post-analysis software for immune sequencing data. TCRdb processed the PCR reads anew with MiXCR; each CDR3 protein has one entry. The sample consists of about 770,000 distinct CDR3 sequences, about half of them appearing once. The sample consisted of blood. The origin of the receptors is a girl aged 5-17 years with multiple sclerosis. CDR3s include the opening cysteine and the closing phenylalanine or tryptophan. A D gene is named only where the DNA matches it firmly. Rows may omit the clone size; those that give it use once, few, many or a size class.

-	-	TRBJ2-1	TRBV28	TGTGCCAGCCGACGTGGATACAATGAGCAGTTCTTC	CASRRGYNEQFF
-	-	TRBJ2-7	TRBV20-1	TGCAGTGCTAGACCTCGGGACCCCCCCAACTTCGAGCAGTACTTC	CSARPRDPPNFEQYF
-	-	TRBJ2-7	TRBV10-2	TGCGCCAGCAGTGAGTTGGCGGGAACAACCTACGAGCAGTACTTC	CASSELAGTTYEQYF
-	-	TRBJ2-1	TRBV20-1	TGCAGTGCACCTTGGGGCAATGAGCAGTTCTTC	CSAPWGNEQFF
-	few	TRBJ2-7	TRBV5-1	TGCGCCAGCAGCTTGAGCGGAGGGAGCGCCGAGCAGTACTTC	CASSLSGGSAEQYF
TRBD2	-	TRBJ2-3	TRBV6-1	TGTGCCAGCAGTGTCTCTAGCGGGAGTAGCACAGATACGCAGTATTTT	CASSVSSGSSTDTQYF
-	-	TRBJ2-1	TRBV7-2	TGTGCCAGCAGCTTAGCGTCCGGGAGCACAGACAATGAGCAGTTCTTC	CASSLASGSTDNEQFF
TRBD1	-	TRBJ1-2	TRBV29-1	TGCAGCGCGGACCGGGACAGAAAAGGGGGCCACACCTTC	CSADRDRKGGHTF
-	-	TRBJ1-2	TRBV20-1	TGCAGTGCTAAGACGGAATCCAACTATGGCTACACCTTC	CSAKTESNYGYTF
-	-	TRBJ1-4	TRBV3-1	TGTGCCAGCAGCCTCGGCCCCCGTGGTGGGGAAAAACTGTTTTTT	CASSLGPRGGEKLFF
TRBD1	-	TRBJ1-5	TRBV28	TGTGCCAGCATCATAACAGGGGGGGAAAATCAGCCCCAGCATTTT	CASIITGGENQPQHF
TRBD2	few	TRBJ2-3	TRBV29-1	TGCAGCGTTGAAGATTGGGCTAGCGGGAGTGCAGATACGCAGTATTTT	CSVEDWASGSADTQYF
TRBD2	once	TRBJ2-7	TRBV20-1	TGCAGTGCTAGGGACCGGACTAGCGGGAGTTGGTCGTACGAGCAGTACTTC	CSARDRTSGSWSYEQYF
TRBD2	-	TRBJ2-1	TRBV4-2	TGTGTCAGCAGCCAAGATAGACTAGCGGGAGGTAATGAGCAGTTCTTC	CVSSQDRLAGGNEQFF
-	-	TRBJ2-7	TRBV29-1	TGCAGCGTTGGGCCAGCGACCTCCTACGAGCAGTACTTC	CSVGPATSYEQYF
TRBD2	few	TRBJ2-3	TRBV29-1	TGCAGCGGCGGGACTAGCGGACCTAGCACAGATACGCAGTATTTT	CSGGTSGPSTDTQYF
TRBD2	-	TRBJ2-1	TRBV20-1	TGCAGTGCAGGGCAGGGACTAGTGGGATACAATGAGCAGTTCTTC	CSAGQGLVGYNEQFF
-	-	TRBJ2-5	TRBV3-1	TGTGCCAGCAGCCAAGGGGGACGAGAGACCCAGTACTTC	CASSQGGRETQYF
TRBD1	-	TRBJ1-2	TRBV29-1	TGCAGCTCGGGACAGGGCGGAGGCTACACCTTC	CSSGQGGGYTF
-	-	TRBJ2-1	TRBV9	TGTGCCAGCAGCGTAGAAGACTCCCAAGGAGGTGAGCAGTTCTTC	CASSVEDSQGGEQFF
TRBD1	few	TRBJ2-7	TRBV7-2	TGTGCCAGCAGCACTCCGGGACAGGGTTATTACGAGCAGTACTTC	CASSTPGQGYYEQYF
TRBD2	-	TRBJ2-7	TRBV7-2	TGTGCCAGCAGCTTCCCATCCGGGGGGGCGGGAGATTGGGACGAGCAGTACTTC	CASSFPSGGAGDWDEQYF
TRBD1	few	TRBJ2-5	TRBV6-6	TGTGCCAGCAGGACCCCGGGACAGGGTCAGACCCAGTACTTC	CASRTPGQGQTQYF
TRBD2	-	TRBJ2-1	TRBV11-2	TGTGCCAGCAGCAAGGGACTAGCCACCTCTTACAATGAGCAGTTCTTC	CASSKGLATSYNEQFF
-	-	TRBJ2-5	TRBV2	TGTGCCAGCAGTGTACGCGGGTATCAAGAGACCCAGTACTTC	CASSVRGYQETQYF
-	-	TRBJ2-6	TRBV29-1	TGCAGCGTTTTTCACTCTGGGGCCAACGTCCGGACTTTC	CSVFHSGANVRTF